Listed here is a single T cell receptor beta chain. TCRdb's table, derived via immunoSEQ multiplex PCR, lists solely in-frame clones and lacks some. Here the sample spans over 200,000 clones, approximately 91% being singletons. V lost 7 bases, J lost 6 bases, and 8 bases stayed unmatched. Germline CDR1 MNHEY, CDR2 SVGAGI. The CDR3 extends over 14 amino acids. The data derive from a study of blood T cell repertoires in COVID-19. This sequence originates from a man aged 60-69 years who had recovered from COVID-19. This chain connects TRBV6-5 to TRBJ2-7; 11 nucleotides match TRBD1. The sample consisted of peripheral blood. The CDR3 protein is CASISGQGASEQYF. Here the CDR3 DNA reads TGTGCCAGCATTAGTGGACAGGGGGCTAGCGAGCAGTACTTC.